The 27 T cell receptor beta chains below all came from one sample that was sequenced in a study of T cell responses to AZD1222 COVID-19 vaccine. Clones were sequenced by immunoSEQ multiplex PCR, and TCRdb holds only the in-frame ones, with some missing. The sample has 80,000 to 130,000 clones, roughly 89% seen once; the top ten hold 15% to 20%. The material was peripheral blood, obtained on day 0 of AZD1222 vaccination. The receptors originated from an adult in good health.

The chain has TRBV5-1 and TRBJ2-4; 12 bases match TRBD2. J lost 8 bases, V lost 2 bases, and 14 bases had no gene match. Germline-derived CDR1 and CDR2 are SGHRS and YFSETQ. The CDR3 covers 18 residues. The CDR3 loop reads CASSFRAPTSGSPDIQYF. CDR3 nucleotides: TGCGCCAGCAGCTTTAGGGCACCGACTAGCGGGAGCCCGGACATTCAGTACTTC.

This chain links TRBV12-3 or TRBV12-4 with TRBJ1-1; TRBD1 agrees at 8 bases. The CDR3 extends over 13 amino acids. The V gene end was trimmed by 5 bases and the J gene end by 11 bases; junction bases not matched to a gene: 10. The DNA of the CDR3 is TGTGCCAGCAGTCCAGGGTCGGACAGGGAGGCTTTCTTT. Translating gives CASSPGSDREAFF.

This rearrangement joins TRBV19 to TRBJ2-2, with TRBD1 matching over 8 bases. The V gene's germline CDR1 is LNHDA and CDR2 SQIVND (reference sequence). J was trimmed by 4 bases and V by 5 bases; bases with no gene match: 3. The CDR3 extends over 14 amino acids. CDR3: CASSQGATTGELFF. The CDR3 DNA sequence: TGTGCCAGTAGTCAGGGGGCCACCACCGGGGAGCTGTTTTTT.

This clone was found once. V and J are TRBV14 and TRBJ2-7; 9 bases are a match to TRBD1. Unmatched junction bases numbered 2, after V lost 1 base and J lost 7 bases. Germline V gene sequence: CDR1 SGHDN, CDR2 FVKESK. The CDR3 has 13 residues. The DNA for the CDR3 is TGTGCCAGCAGCCAAGGGGACAGGGCTGAGCAGTACTTC. Its protein product is CASSQGDRAEQYF.

The chain links TRBV14 to TRBJ2-7, with D unresolved. The V and J ends lost 0 bases and 3 bases respectively, with 6 bases between them. The CDR3 spans 13 residues. Germline values: CDR1 SGHDN, CDR2 FVKESK. This CDR3 reads CASSQDLGYEQYF. The CDR3, as DNA: TGTGCCAGCAGCCAAGATTTGGGCTACGAGCAGTACTTC.

The chain is built from TRBV19 and TRBJ1-6; 9 bases agree with TRBD1. The CDR3 runs 14 residues. V was clipped by 6 bases and J by 8 bases; unmatched bases: 5. Germline values: CDR1 LNHDA, CDR2 SQIVND (reference sequence). CDR3: CASRRTGVYSPLHF. CDR3 nucleotides: TGTGCCAGTAGACGGACAGGGGTATATTCACCCCTCCACTTT. The variable domain in full, completed from reference TRBV19 and TRBJ1-6, reads DGGITQSPKYLFRKEGQNVTLSCEQNLNHDAMYWYRQDPGQGLRLIYYSQIVNDFQKGDIAEGYSVSREKKESFPLTVTSAQKNPTAFYLCASRRTGVYSPLHFGNGTRLTVT.

J is TRBJ2-7 and V is TRBV11-2, with D possibly matching TRBD2 (6 bases). Germline CDR1 and CDR2: SGHAT and FQNNGV. Trimming took off 1 base at V and 5 bases at J, with 6 bases between the two ends. The CDR3 loop spans 12 amino acids. In nucleotides, the CDR3 is TGTGCCAGCAGCTTAGGGGAGGACGAGCAGTACTTC. This gives the protein CASSLGEDEQYF.

The rearrangement uses TRBV5-1 and TRBJ2-1, with 10 positions matching TRBD1. CDR1 is SGHRS, CDR2 YFSETQ, per germline. The CDR3 covers 15 residues. V was pared by 0 bases and J by 7 bases, with 4 bases of the junction left unmatched. In nucleotides, the CDR3 is TGCGCCAGCAGCTTGGGACAGGGGGCGCAGAATGAGCAGTTCTTC. This gives the protein CASSLGQGAQNEQFF.

The chain joins TRBV10-3 to TRBJ2-2, with D unresolved. In germline, CDR1 is ENHRY, CDR2 SYGVKD. Trimming pared 2 bases from V and 7 bases from J, leaving 5 bases between. The CDR3 has 12 amino acids. This chain's CDR3 is CAISERDGELFF. CDR3 bases: TGTGCCATCAGTGAGCGAGACGGGGAGCTGTTTTTT.

This clone was recorded once. This sequence joins TRBV6-5 and TRBJ2-3; no clear D gene. The V gene lost 6 bases and the J gene lost 0 bases, with 10 bases spanning the gap. Per the germline V gene, CDR1 is MNHEY and CDR2 is SVGAGI. The CDR3 is made up of 14 amino acids. The CDR3: CASSIQLSTDTQYF. Here the CDR3 DNA reads TGTGCCAGCAGCATCCAGCTAAGCACAGATACGCAGTATTTT.

The V gene is TRBV28, the J gene TRBJ2-7; 10 nucleotides match TRBD1. V shed 4 bases and J 4 bases; nucleotides not matched to a gene: 1. In germline, CDR1 is MDHEN, CDR2 SYDVKM. The length of the CDR3 is 13 residues. Here the CDR3 reads CASSWGQGYEQYF. In DNA, the CDR3 is TGTGCCAGCAGTTGGGGACAGGGGTACGAGCAGTACTTC.

The CDR3 spells CASSEGQQRGEKLFF. CDR3 nucleotide sequence: TGTGCCAGCAGTGAAGGCCAGCAAAGGGGGGAAAAACTGTTTTTT. This sequence joins TRBV2 and TRBJ1-4, with a tentative D call TRBD1 (6 bases). There are 15 residues in the CDR3. The V gene's germline CDR1 is SNHLY and CDR2 FYNNEI. V lost 1 base and J 8 bases, leaving 14 bases between the germline ends. Complete variable domain (other parts from reference TRBV2 and TRBJ1-4): EPEVTQTPSHQVTQMGQEVILRCVPISNHLYFYWYRQILGQKVEFLVSFYNNEISEKSEIFDDQFSVERPDGSNFTLKIRSTKLEDSAMYFCASSEGQQRGEKLFFGSGTQLSVL.

The rearrangement joins TRBV30 to TRBJ2-1, with D uncertain. The CDR3 covers 13 residues. Trimming cost V 1 base and J 7 bases, with 11 bases left between them. Germline loops: CDR1 GTSNPN, CDR2 SVGIG (reference sequence). The CDR3 sequence is CAWSASYRNEQFF. The CDR3 DNA is TGTGCCTGGAGTGCTAGTTATCGTAATGAGCAGTTCTTC.

The chain recombines TRBV5-1 with TRBJ2-7, with D possibly called TRBD1 or TRBD2 (6 bases each). This CDR3 region has 14 residues. Looked up from germline, CDR1 is SGHRS and CDR2 is YFSETQ. The ends were cut back, 9 bases at V and 4 bases at J, with 20 bases in the middle. This CDR3 is CATSSHGGTYEQYF. The CDR3 DNA reads TGCGCCACTTCCTCTCACGGGGGCACTTACGAGCAGTACTTC.

In this sample, this clone turned up a few times. The chain uses TRBV5-1 and TRBJ2-1, with 15 bases matching TRBD2. The ends lost 4 bases at V and 9 bases at J; junction bases unmatched: 8. In germline, CDR1 is SGHRS, CDR2 YFSETQ. The CDR3 length is 16 residues. This CDR3 is CASSTSGLAGGVEQFF. CDR3 nucleotides: TGCGCCAGCAGCACCTCGGGACTAGCGGGAGGCGTTGAGCAGTTCTTC.

The V call is TRBV20-1, the J call TRBJ1-2; D call uncertain. Trimming cost V 5 bases and J 4 bases, with 5 bases left between them. Germline assignment: CDR1 DFQATT and CDR2 SNEGSKA (reference sequence). The CDR3 has 10 residues. Here the CDR3 reads CSAEIYGYTF. The CDR3 DNA reads as TGCAGTGCTGAGATCTATGGCTACACCTTC.

The V and J genes are TRBV21-1 and TRBJ1-2; the D segment call TRBD1 is taken from the table without a DNA check. TRBV21-1 is a documented pseudogene. The CDR3 contains 14 residues. CDR3 coding DNA: TGTGCCAGCAGGCTACACTGGGCTTACTATGGCTACACCTTC. Translating it yields CASRLHWAYYGYTF.

J is TRBJ2-1 and V is TRBV10-1; the D is unclear. V was trimmed by 2 bases and J by 5 bases, leaving 7 bases between them. The CDR3 length is 13 residues. Germline CDR1 and CDR2: WNHNN and SYGVQD (reference sequence). The CDR3 DNA reads as TGCGCCAGCAGTGAGAAGGGTAACAATGAGCAGTTCTTC. Translation: CASSEKGNNEQFF.

This clone occurred once. The chain employs TRBV3-1 (or the pseudogene TRBV3-2) and TRBJ2-5; D is ambiguous. The CDR3 has 15 residues. Trimming pared 4 bases from V and 5 bases from J, leaving 17 bases between. Germline V gene data show CDR1 as LGHDT and CDR2 as YNNKEL (reference sequence). The CDR3 DNA sequence: TGTGCCAGCAGCCCCCGAAGTTACCTCCGGGAGACCCAGTACTTC. This sequence encodes CASSPRSYLRETQYF.

The gene calls are TRBV19 and TRBJ2-1, with D perhaps TRBD2 (6 bases). Germline loops: CDR1 LNHDA, CDR2 SQIVND (reference sequence). V lost 6 bases and J lost 1, with 16 bases in between. The CDR3 is 16 residues long. The CDR3 loop is CASRSPVGGSYNEQFF. DNA for the CDR3: TGTGCCAGTAGAAGTCCAGTGGGAGGATCCTACAATGAGCAGTTCTTC.

This chain links TRBV9 with TRBJ2-7; 14 bases agree with TRBD2. Trimming at V came to 0 bases and at J to 5 bases, leaving 4 bases not matched to a gene. This CDR3 is built from 16 residues. Germline V gives CDR1 SGDLS, CDR2 YYNGEE. CDR3 sequence reads: CASSVGTSGGQDEQYF. The CDR3 DNA follows: TGTGCCAGCAGCGTAGGGACTAGCGGGGGGCAGGACGAGCAGTACTTC.

The chain combines TRBV18 with TRBJ2-3; D is uncertain. The CDR3 is 15 amino acids. Trimming removed 5 bases at V and 4 bases at J, with 16 bases between. Germline V gene data show CDR1 as KGHSH and CDR2 as LQKENI. The CDR3 is CASSSDVNAADTQYF. The CDR3, as DNA: TGTGCCAGCTCATCGGACGTAAATGCGGCAGATACGCAGTATTTT.

This clone has only a few counts. The genes are TRBV5-6 and TRBJ2-7; no firm D call. V was clipped by 2 bases and J by 2 bases, with 14 bases between them. The CDR3 sequence is 15 residues long. The V gene's germline CDR1 is SGHDT and CDR2 YYEEEE. CDR3 residues: CASSFFSAQTYEQYF. The CDR3 DNA is TGTGCCAGCAGCTTCTTTTCCGCCCAAACCTACGAGCAGTACTTC.

The V call is TRBV24-1, the J call TRBJ2-1; TRBD2 might be the D (5 bases). Between the trimmed V and J ends, which lost 5 bases and 0 bases, there was a span of 7 bases. The CDR3 sequence is 14 residues long. Germline CDR1 is KGHDR and CDR2 is SFDVKD. The DNA for the CDR3 is TGTGCCACCAGTGCTGGGAGCTCCTACAATGAGCAGTTCTTC. It is translated as CATSAGSSYNEQFF.

This chain links TRBV18 with TRBJ2-3, with 12 bases matching TRBD2. The ends lost 6 bases at V and 1 base at J; junction bases unmatched: 2. The CDR3 consists of 15 residues. Germline assignment: CDR1 KGHSH and CDR2 LQKENI. The CDR3 reads CASSRLAGGTDTQYF. The CDR3 DNA sequence: TGTGCCAGCTCTCGACTAGCGGGGGGCACAGATACGCAGTATTTT.

The rearrangement links TRBV4-2 to TRBJ2-7; D is possibly TRBD2 (6 bases). The CDR3 sequence is 14 residues long. V shed 0 bases and J shed 7 bases, with 13 bases lying between them. CDR1 is LGHNA, CDR2 YNFKEQ, per germline. CDR3 in amino acids: CASSQDQNAGEQYF. In DNA, the CDR3 is TGTGCCAGCAGCCAAGACCAGAACGCGGGGGAGCAGTACTTC.

The chain links TRBV7-2 to TRBJ1-2; D gene ambiguous. This CDR3 contains 14 residues. Trimming pared 2 bases from V and 2 bases from J, leaving 9 bases between. In germline, CDR1 is SGHTA, CDR2 FQGNSA. This CDR3 is CASSLFSENYGYTF. The CDR3 DNA reads as TGTGCCAGCAGCTTATTTTCAGAGAACTATGGCTACACCTTC.